Presented here are 12 T cell receptor beta chains from one specimen sequenced in a study of cytomegalovirus exposure and HLA in healthy donors. With 60 Vbeta and 13 Jbeta primers, the PCR was carried out. The repertoire was sequenced with immunoSEQ multiplex PCR; TCRdb's copy has only in-frame clones and lacks some. The sample shows 250,000 to 350,000 clones, more than 80% of them seen only once. Sample: PBMCs. Every receptor here comes from a man between 35 and 55 years old in good health and CMV-seropositive.

A note on this clone: The junction departs from germline at one end; a sequencing error may be responsible. V is TRBV10-3 and J is TRBJ1-1, with TRBD1 identical over 8 bases. This CDR3 comprises 14 residues. Germline-derived CDR1 and CDR2 are ENHRY and SYGVKD. DNA for the CDR3: TGTGCCACTTCAGAGACAGGGGTGGGCACTAAAGCTTTCTTT. It yields the protein CATSETGVGTKAFF.

The chain links TRBV10-3 to TRBJ2-3; possible D gene TRBD1, 5 bases. Germline V gives CDR1 ENHRY, CDR2 SYGVKD. CDR3 length equals 14 residues. Trimming stripped 3 bases from V and 6 bases from J, with 13 bases between. Written as DNA, the CDR3 is TGTGCCATCAGTGAAGATAACAGGCGGGATACGCAGTATTTT. Encoded protein: CAISEDNRRDTQYF.

This chain links TRBV4-2 with TRBJ1-3; 9 nucleotides agree with TRBD1. Germline CDR1 LGHNA, CDR2 YNFKEQ. The CDR3 is made up of 16 amino acids. With 1 base clipped from V and 7 bases from J, the junction kept 8 bases outside the gene matches. CDR3 nucleotide sequence: TGTGCCAGCAGCCAAGTCGCCGGGACAGGGAAGAACACCATATATTTT. It is translated as CASSQVAGTGKNTIYF.

The count of this clone is one. The V gene is TRBV28, the J gene TRBJ2-5; tentatively, D is TRBD2 (5 bases). The CDR3 is 16 amino acids. V shed 6 bases and J shed 2 bases, with 19 bases lying between them. The V gene's germline CDR1 is MDHEN and CDR2 SYDVKM. The CDR3 bases are TGTGCCAGCAGCCAACTCGGCAGGCGGAGGCAAGAGACCCAGTACTTC. It specifies CASSQLGRRRQETQYF.

The chain combines TRBV28 with TRBJ1-2; 9 bases match TRBD1. Unmatched junction bases numbered 5, after V lost 3 bases and J lost 3 bases. Germline V gives CDR1 MDHEN, CDR2 SYDVKM. CDR3 length: 15 amino acids. The CDR3 DNA sequence: TGTGCCAGCAGTTTCGGGGACAGGGCCGACTATGGCTACACCTTC. This encodes CASSFGDRADYGYTF.

In this sample, this clone turned up once. The chain joins TRBV19 to TRBJ2-1, with D possibly matching TRBD1 (6 bases). The germline V gene encodes CDR1 LNHDA and CDR2 SQIVND (reference sequence). The ends were cut back, 9 bases at V and 0 bases at J, with 15 bases in the middle. The CDR3 length is 15 residues. CDR3 DNA sequence: TGTGCCAGCCAAGGCGACAGGAGCTCCTACAATGAGCAGTTCTTC. Translating it yields CASQGDRSSYNEQFF.

This clone has just a few counts. The J gene is TRBJ2-5, the V gene TRBV27; 8 bases match TRBD2. Near its end, the DNA agrees better with TRBJ2-7, so the J call may be wrong. CDR3 size: 12 residues. The germline V gene encodes CDR1 MNHEY and CDR2 SMNVEV (reference sequence). This CDR3 reads CASRSGTYEQYF. The CDR3 DNA is TGTGCCAGCCGTAGCGGGACCTACGAGCAGTACTTC.

This clone was detected a few times. The chain employs TRBV6-5 and TRBJ1-1; weak D call: TRBD1 (5 bases). The V end was cut by 0 bases, the J end by 0 bases, with 8 bases between. This CDR3 spans 15 amino acids. In germline, CDR1 is MNHEY, CDR2 SVGAGI. The CDR3 nucleotides read TGTGCCAGCAGTTACTCGACAGCAATGAACACTGAAGCTTTCTTT. Encoded protein: CASSYSTAMNTEAFF.

V and J are TRBV5-4 and TRBJ2-7, with TRBD2 identical over 9 bases. The CDR3 runs 15 residues. Germline CDR1 is SGHNT and CDR2 is YYREEE (reference sequence). With 0 bases clipped from V and 6 bases from J, the junction kept 7 bases outside the gene matches. The CDR3 here is CASSLGGGRGGEQYF. The CDR3 DNA is TGTGCCAGCAGCTTGGGAGGCGGGAGGGGGGGCGAGCAGTACTTC.

V and J are TRBV2 and TRBJ2-2; 8 nucleotides line up with TRBD1. The CDR3 consists of 13 residues. Germline CDR1 is SNHLY and CDR2 is FYNNEI. The junction had 4 bases not matched to a gene; V was cut back by 8 bases and J by 5 bases. Here the CDR3 reads CASQGARTGELFF. The CDR3 DNA is TGTGCCAGCCAGGGGGCACGGACCGGGGAGCTGTTTTTT.

The rearrangement links TRBV9 to TRBJ1-6, with D tentatively TRBD1 (5 bases). This CDR3 is built from 15 residues. With 3 bases removed from V and 8 bases from J, the gap between germline ends came to 15 bases. Germline loops: CDR1 SGDLS, CDR2 YYNGEE. The CDR3 coding sequence is TGTGCCAGCAGCGAGGGGTGGGCCGCGGATTCACCCCTCCACTTT. Amino acid sequence: CASSEGWAADSPLHF.

The V call is TRBV6-1, the J call TRBJ1-3; 9 nucleotides line up with TRBD1. The germline gives CDR1 MNHNS, CDR2 SASEGT. The CDR3 contains 16 residues. V lost 4 bases, J lost 2 bases, and 6 bases stayed unmatched. The CDR3 sequence: CASSARTGATGNTIYF. CDR3 nucleotides: TGTGCCAGCAGTGCCCGGACAGGGGCCACTGGAAACACCATATATTTT.